This T cell receptor (beta chain) was sequenced in a study of regulatory T cells in long-lasting Graves disease. CDR1 is MDHEN, CDR2 SYDVKM, per germline. The CDR3 is made up of 15 amino acids. V was trimmed by 3 bases and J by 3 bases, leaving 12 bases between them. Time point here: newly diagnosed GD, antithyroid drugs for less than 3 months. RNA from PBMCs was the source of the TCR library. This clonotype occurred many times. Construction of the TCR beta libraries employed iRepertoire HTBI primers in conjunction with Arm-PCR of CDR3 regions. Via MiXCR, TCRdb re-called the multiplex PCR reads, giving one row per CDR3 protein. The table records about 300,000 distinct CDR3 sequences, approximately 20% of them present only once.

This receptor was identified in a female donor with Graves disease. The source material was peripheral blood mononuclear cells (PBMCs), sampled at new diagnosis, from a patient treated with antithyroid drugs. The chain links TRBV28 to TRBJ1-5; D is unclear. The CDR3: CASSFRLGFNQPQHF. The CDR3 DNA sequence: TGTGCCAGCAGTTTCCGCTTGGGGTTCAATCAGCCCCAGCATTTT.